The entry below gives a single TCR beta chain sequence along with its context. The clone's antigen remains unknown. No much larger clonotype is one base removed from it; base qualities were not supplied. From its cysteine to its phenylalanine, the CDR3 spans 14 amino acids. Only the CDR3 DNA stays, 42 bases, in frame from base 1. From a lookup of the germline V gene, CDR1 and CDR2 are MGHRA and YSYEKL. Between the V and J ends, shortened by 0 bases and 6 bases respectively, the junction contains 11 bases. This sample is drawn from a study of T cells after yellow fever vaccination (dated by TCRdb to the late 2010s). About the study as a whole: The SMART-Seq v4 Ultra Low Input RNA kit was used to prepare libraries from fractions with low cell numbers. To track T-cell clones before and after primary and booster YFV17D yellow fever vaccination, bulk TCR alpha and beta repertoires were sequenced longitudinally. Two healthy male donors made up the cohort, one aged 18 to 29 years and the other aged 30 to 40 years. Blood was collected at multiple timepoints before and after primary and secondary immunization, and bulk PBMC replicates and cell subsets were isolated.

TCR cDNA was made using 5'RACE template switching, a step that added a universal primer site and unique molecular identifiers. cDNA synthesis was primed from both the TCR alpha and TCR beta constant segments. Library amplification used two PCR steps, and the second PCR step added sample barcodes and sequencing adapters. Libraries were sequenced on Illumina HiSeq 2500 (2x100 bp) or NovaSeq (2x150 bp). The paper's processing steps were these. MIGEC was used to demultiplex reads and collapse the reads into UMI consensus sequences, and MiXCR was used for V(D)J alignment. Clonotypes responding to the vaccine were identified with edgeR on replicate PBMC samples, with the criteria of FDR below 0.01 and a log2 fold change above 5 up to day 15. Each bulk clonotype was labeled CD4 or CD8 based on which sequenced repertoire, CD4 or CD8, contained the clonotype at higher abundance. TCRdb redid the processing of the public reads, applying fastp at Q25 and MiXCR, and retained in-frame beta chains. Entries that share a CDR3 protein sequence are merged under the most common genes and DNA. These V and J calls derive from TCRdb rather than the authors' analysis. This sample is represented by about 580,000 distinct CDR3 sequences; roughly 17% of them were singletons. The top ten constitute around 16% of the sample.

Taken with the paper, the label for treatment or condition translates to: live attenuated yellow fever vaccine strain. At each blood-draw timepoint, two biological replicates of bulk PBMCs were obtained. PBMCs were isolated from peripheral blood using a standard Ficoll-Paque protocol. TriZol was used to extract RNA from bulk PBMCs, from CD4 and CD8 fractions, and from dextramer-positive and dextramer-negative fractions. Summary of the overall study and its limitations: Compared with the primary T-cell response, the secondary T-cell response was faster but weaker, reaching its peak on day 5 rather than on day 15. A small fraction of clonotypes appeared in both the CD4 and CD8 compartments, likely as a result of convergent recombination. Most clones expanded after primary vaccination (almost 97% of CD4 and around 88% of CD8) were re-detected after the booster, suggesting that broad memory maintenance occurred. Because only a couple of donors were included in the study, the extent to which the findings can be generalized is limited. Because abundant contaminating clonotypes from the bulk population could be contained in FACS-sorted repertoires, computational filtering was required.

The sequence was collected from a man aged 18 to 29 who received the YFV17D yellow fever vaccine. The rearrangement combines TRBV4-1 with TRBJ1-2, with the D gene not clear enough to name. The specimen comprised PBMCs, sampled 5 days after the first yellow fever vaccination. The DNA sequence is TGCGCCAGCAGCCAAGATCCCGACCAGCATGGCTACACCTTC. This yields the protein CASSQDPDQHGYTF.